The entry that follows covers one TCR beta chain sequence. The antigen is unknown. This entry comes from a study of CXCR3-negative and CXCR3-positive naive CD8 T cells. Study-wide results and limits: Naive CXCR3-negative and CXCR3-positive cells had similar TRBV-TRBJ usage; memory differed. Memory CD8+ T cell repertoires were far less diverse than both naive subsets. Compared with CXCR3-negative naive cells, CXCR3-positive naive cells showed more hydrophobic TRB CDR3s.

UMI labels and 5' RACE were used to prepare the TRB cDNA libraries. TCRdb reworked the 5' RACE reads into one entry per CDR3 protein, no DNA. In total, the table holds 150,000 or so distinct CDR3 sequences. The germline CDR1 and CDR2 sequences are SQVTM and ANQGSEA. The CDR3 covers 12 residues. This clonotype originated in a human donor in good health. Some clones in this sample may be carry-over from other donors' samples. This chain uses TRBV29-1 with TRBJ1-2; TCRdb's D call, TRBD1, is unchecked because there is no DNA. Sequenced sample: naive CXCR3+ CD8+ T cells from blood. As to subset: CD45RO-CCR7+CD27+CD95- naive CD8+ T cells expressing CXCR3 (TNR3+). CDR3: CSVDRGDYGYTF.